This TCR beta chain was recovered during a study of shared clonotypes between healthy human individuals (dated by TCRdb to about 2020). Regarding the complete study: Three men and a couple of women, aged 18 to 49 years, made up the cohort. The study deeply sequenced blood TCR repertoires of five healthy adults to estimate repertoire size and the extent of clonotype sharing between individuals. Between about 0.8 and 9 billion PBMCs per donor were obtained by leukapheresis. Different laboratories and diverse techniques were used to prepare libraries and sequence TCR repertoires, to increase sequencing depth and limit assay-specific biases. For each donor, three plates each were used for CD4 naive and CD4 memory, two plates were used for CD8 naive, and one plate was used for CD8 memory.

TCR CDR3 regions were amplified from genomic DNA by multiplex PCR using the deep immunoSEQ assay. Genomic DNA extracted from each cell subset was distributed evenly over all wells of several immunoSEQ 96-well plates, and each plate served as one replicate. For sorted subsets, about 200 ng genomic DNA, equal to 25,000 to 35,000 T cell genomes, was loaded into each replicate PCR. Purified libraries were measured with a Qubit 3.0 fluorometer, size-checked on a Bioanalyzer 2100, and measured again with the KAPA Library Quantification kit. Each immunoSEQ 96-well plate was sequenced on its own single-read 150-cycle Illumina NextSeq 550 flow cell. The study's own analysis went as follows. The immunoSEQ output contained only junctional sequences without quality scores, so filtering could not match that applied to full-length reads. To assign V/J genes and CDR3, sequences were annotated against IMGT germline references using PyIR, a Python wrapper for IgBLAST v1.9. Reads were filtered out if the reads had weak V/J assignments (E-value above 1e-6), no CDR3, stop codons, out-of-frame junctions, or ambiguous translated residues. A V3J clonotype was defined by an identical inferred V gene, J gene, and CDR3 amino acid sequence. Percentage overlap between repertoires was calculated by dividing the number of shared unique clonotypes by the size of the smaller repertoire. RTK rarefaction, the Chao1 estimator, and Recon v2.1 estimates of unobserved clonotypes were used to assess repertoire richness. For all TCRbeta clonotypes obtained by the gDNA method from several donors, generation probabilities were computed with OLGA. TCRdb's version of the immuneACCESS table is confined to in-frame rearrangements and falls short of the full clone set. An unresolved V gene accounts for under half of the shortfall where checked; the remainder is of unknown origin. V, J and clone size are taken as reported in that table, and D and trimming were inferred from the DNA itself. The sample includes over 2 million clones, with 95% observed a single time. The top ten constitute more than 0.1% of the sample.

About this clone: Its antigen target is currently unknown. Per-nucleotide qualities are absent, and no much larger clonotype sits a single base away.

Here V drops 4 bases and J drops 6 bases, and the junction holds 7 bases not matched to any gene. The germline V gene (reference sequence) provides CDR1 MNHNY and CDR2 SVGAGI. The CDR3 starts with the cysteine, ends with the phenylalanine, and has 14 residues. The entry retains the CDR3 DNA only, 42 bases that are in frame from base 1. Broader findings and caveats from the paper: Even with the large sequencing depth, rarefaction of the sorted-subset datasets indicated that sequencing was incomplete. Compared with non-shared clonotypes, the clonotypes found in all four sorted-subset donors had higher generation probabilities. Across a handful of donors, roughly 5% of naive CD4, 3.5% of naive CD8, 2.3% of memory CD4, and under 0.45% of memory CD8 clonotypes were shared. Because the study included a small number of donors, the genetic and exposure-history diversity represented was limited. Pairwise subsampling indicated that sequencing depth was expected to affect the degree of clonotype sharing among donors. Naive subsets generally had larger estimated clonotype richness than memory subsets did. Only blood was sampled, and tissue TCR repertoires likely differ from those in blood.

Donors were healthy HIV-negative adults with no recently reported acute infections or vaccinations. Only Caucasian adults living in Nashville, Tennessee, USA were represented among the donors. CD4+ T cells were enriched by magnetic negative selection, after which naive cells were positively selected on CD45RA and the negative fraction was taken as the memory subset. Blood was collected by leukapheresis, and PBMCs were isolated by Ficoll-Histopaque density gradient centrifugation and then cryopreserved in liquid nitrogen vapor phase. Purity and quantity of every magnetically sorted T cell population were checked by analytical flow cytometry. Genomic DNA was isolated from each sorted fraction and quantified by UV absorbance on a Nanodrop 2000c.

The source material was naive CD4+ T cells sorted from blood. The cell subset or site label, as the study defines it: CD45RA+ positively selected. The TCR sequence derives from a young man in good health. This sequence uses TRBV6-6 and TRBJ2-7, and 9 junction bases match TRBD1. In nucleotides, the sequence is TGTGCCAGCAGTTCCAATATGGGACAGGGCGAGCAGTACTTC. It codes for CASSSNMGQGEQYF.